This TCR beta chain was obtained from a study of T cell responses to AZD1222 COVID-19 vaccine. Study-wide results and caveats: Only after the peak T cell response were repertoires sampled. Regions left unmutated in variants are reportedly the target of nearly half of spike-specific TCRs. A mostly white British donor set with more females was recruited, and clonal diversity was possibly underestimated.

CDR1 and CDR2 from the germline V gene are MNHEY and SMNVEV (reference sequence). The CDR3 has 15 residues. V lost 4 bases and J 2 bases, leaving 12 bases between the germline ends. Points on this clone: The antigen is unknown.

The data were produced by immunoSEQ multiplex PCR, yet TCRdb's version contains in-frame clones alone and is incomplete. Found here are approximately 110,000 clones, 70% to 90% of them singletons; the top ten hold about 2.7%. Sequenced here: peripheral blood, sampled on day 0 of AZD1222 vaccination. J is TRBJ2-1 and V is TRBV27; no clear D. The receptor comes from an adult in good health. The DNA of the CDR3 is TGTGCCAGCAGTTATACATCCCCGGCCTACAATGAGCAGTTCTTC. It codes for CASSYTSPAYNEQFF.